The 19 T cell receptor delta chains below were found in one sample sequenced in a study of γδ T cells in repeated Plasmodium falciparum infection (dated by TCRdb to about 2021). Vgamma9/Vdelta2+ and Vdelta2-negative gammadelta T cell populations were flow-sorted from peripheral blood mononuclear cells for bulk TCR repertoire analysis. Libraries came from multiplex PCR. TCRdb names Illumina MiSeq as the instrument used. TCRdb called clones from the public reads with CATT, and repeated DNA sequences were later combined into one row. The table for this sample lists tens of thousands of delta-chain clones; 0.75% to 1% of them were counted only once. The leading ten clones occupy 9% to 10% of the sample. Sequencing used gamma-delta T cells from blood. All receptors come from a pool of human donors (malaria-infected and uninfected, not separated).

In its sample, this clone was seen a few times. The protein given by TCRdb reflects a much larger clone and differs at residue 4 from this DNA's translation, likely from a read error; the protein shown is the DNA's translation. Here the CDR3 DNA reads TGTGCCTGTAACCTAATGACGACCGATAAACTCATCTTT. This translates into CACNLMTTDKLIF. The rearrangement links TRDV2 to TRDJ1; D is unclear. Per the germline V gene, CDR1 is GEAIGNYY and CDR2 is EKD. V shed 6 bases and J shed 2 bases, with 12 bases lying between them. The CDR3 spans 13 residues.

In this sample, this clone turned up a few times. The TCRdb protein comes from a much larger clone and disagrees with this DNA's translation at residue 14, likely due to a read error; the protein given here is derived from the DNA. This chain uses TRDV2 with TRDJ1; TRDD3 aligns across 13 bases. TCRdb offers no J gene call, so here the DNA was matched to germline to obtain one. The CDR3 runs 18 residues. The ends lost 4 bases at V and 7 bases at J; junction bases unmatched: 17. CDR1 and CDR2 (germline): GEAIGNYY, EKD. CDR3 sequence (DNA): TGTGCCTGTGATTCGTACTGGGGGATACGCGGGTTTTCCGGTAAACTCATCTTT. Amino acids: CACDSYWGIRGFSGKLIF.

Regarding this clone: This likely stems from a read error, as it lies one base from a far larger clone. Other nucleotide sequences from this sample produce the same CDR3. CDR3 loop: CALGELRDTGGYTYTDKLIF. CDR3 DNA: TGTGCTCTTGGGGAACTACGCGATACTGGGGGATACACGTACACCGATAAACTCATCTTT. This chain joins TRDV1 and TRDJ1; 12 nucleotides line up with TRDD3. Germline matching of the DNA provided the J gene here, since TCRdb leaves it blank. The CDR3 length is 20 residues. V was pared by 0 bases and J by 0 bases, with 11 bases of the junction left unmatched. The germline CDR1 and CDR2 sequences are TSWWSYY and QGS.

The table lists this clone with many counts. Translating this DNA gives a protein that differs at residue 6 from the TCRdb one, which belongs to a much larger clone; a read error is likely, and the protein shown is this translation. The V call is TRDV1, the J call TRDJ1; 10 nucleotides align to TRDD3. V lost 2 bases to trimming and J lost 6 bases; unmatched junction nucleotides: 24. CDR1 TSWWSYY and CDR2 QGS come from the germline V gene. The CDR3 has 21 residues. In DNA, the CDR3 is TGTGCTCTTGGGGAAAGACGGCGTTGTTCTGGGGGATATGAAGGAACTTATAAACTCATCTTT. Translation gives CALGERRRCSGGYEGTYKLIF.

A note on this clone: A single base is all that separates this from a far larger clone, so a read error is likely. Distinct nucleotide sequences in the sample also encode this CDR3. For the V gene the call is TRDV2; the J gene has no call; the table gives TRDD3 as D, unverified against the DNA. CDR1 is GEAIGNYY and CDR2 is EKD in the germline V gene. The CDR3 totals 25 residues. CDR3 nucleotides: TGTGCCTGTGACACGCTCGAAGACGGAGGGCCGAGCGGGGACCAAAGCTCCTGGGACACCCGACAGATGTTCTTC. Residues: CACDTLEDGGPSGDQSSWDTRQMFF.

Of note for this clone: This sequence is one base from a far larger clone and is likely a read error. The sample contains more than one DNA sequence encoding this CDR3. The V call is TRDV1, the J call TRDJ1; D is possibly TRDD2 (5 bases). Since TCRdb gives no J gene, matching the DNA to germline was used here to assign it. The CDR3 totals 18 residues. V lost 4 bases and J 5 bases, leaving 26 bases between the germline ends. Germline V gene sequence: CDR1 TSWWSYY, CDR2 QGS. The CDR3 DNA follows: TGTGCTCTTGGGGGCACTTTCCCCACTTGGGTCCTAGTGGATAAACTCATCTTT. As protein: CALGGTFPTWVLVDKLIF.

This clone appeared a few times. This likely stems from a read error, as it lies one base from a far larger clone. Distinct nucleotide sequences in the sample also encode this CDR3. The gene calls are TRDV3 and TRDJ1, with D perhaps matching TRDD1 or TRDD2 (5 bases each). No J segment appears in TCRdb, so it was assigned here by matching the sequence to germline. The CDR3 runs to 22 residues. Germline CDR1 TVYSNPD, CDR2 GDNSRS (reference sequence). V dropped 3 bases and J dropped 10 bases, with 48 bases sitting between them. Written as DNA, the CDR3 is TGTGCCTTCAATCACCTTCTTCCCCCGTCGGTACTCTCAAATATCGGAGGTTGGAGACTCATCTTT. Amino acids: CAFNHLLPPSVLSNIGGWRLIF.

This clone was recorded at least ten times. TCRdb records a much larger clone's protein for this DNA, with a difference at residue 14 that likely arises from a read error; the protein given is the translation of the DNA. The V and J genes are TRDV2 and TRDJ1, with TRDD3 matching over 10 bases. Because TCRdb records no J gene, it was assigned here through a match of the DNA to germline. Looked up from germline, CDR1 is GEAIGNYY and CDR2 is EKD. There are 17 residues in the CDR3. CDR3 coding DNA: TGTGCCTGTGACACCCTCCCGGTGGGGGATACTGACGATAGACTCATCTTT. Translation: CACDTLPVGDTDDRLIF.

In this sample, this clone turned up a few times. A far bigger clonotype differs at one base, so this is likely a read error. Other nucleotide sequences in the sample specify the same CDR3. As DNA, the CDR3 is TGTGCTCTCGGGGACCACCTACGTATTACTGGTACTGCCGATAAACTCATCTTT. It yields the protein CALGDHLRITGTADKLIF. The chain employs TRDV1 and TRDJ1; either TRDD2 or TRDD3 may fit D (5 bases each). TCRdb supplies no J gene; here it was assigned by aligning the nucleotide sequence to germline. The germline CDR1 and CDR2 sequences are TSWWSYY and QGS. This CDR3 is 18 amino acids long.

About this clone: The protein recorded in TCRdb matches a much larger clone and deviates from this DNA's translation at residues 14 and 15, suggesting a read error; the protein here is obtained by translating the DNA. V and J are TRDV1 and TRDJ1, with 10 bases aligning to TRDD3. The junction had 27 bases not matched to a gene; V was cut back by 9 bases and J by 11 bases. This CDR3 has 18 residues. Germline V gene sequence: CDR1 TSWWSYY, CDR2 QGS. CDR3 loop: CALLPSYGGYGYTGNLIF. The CDR3 coding sequence is TGTGCTCTCCTACCGTCCTACGGGGGATACGGGTACACCGGTAATCTCATCTTT.

In the case of this clone: This likely stems from a read error, as it lies one base from a far larger clone. This same CDR3 is encoded by further DNA sequences in the sample. The CDR3 bases are TGTGCTCTTGGGGACAGAGGAGTTTGGTCCTTCCCACTGGGGCAAGGGGTTCCGCGCACCGATAAACTCATCTTT. Its protein is CALGDRGVWSFPLGQGVPRTDKLIF. The chain uses TRDV1 and TRDJ1, with D tentatively TRDD3 (7 bases). Matching the DNA to germline supplied the J gene, which TCRdb does not give. Trimming removed 3 bases at V and 1 base at J, with 42 bases between. Germline CDR1 reads TSWWSYY; CDR2 reads QGS. The CDR3 has 25 residues.

Comment on this clone: This DNA translates differently at residue 11 from the TCRdb protein, which is that of a much larger clone; a read error is likely, and the protein shown is the DNA's own translation. J is TRDJ1 and V is TRDV1, with 7 bases fitting TRDD3. The J gene, left out of TCRdb, was set here by checking the DNA against germline. The CDR3 extends over 16 amino acids. With 9 bases clipped from V and 3 bases from J, the junction kept 16 bases outside the gene matches. Germline assignment: CDR1 TSWWSYY and CDR2 QGS. Written as DNA, the CDR3 is TGTGCTCTCGGGCCGGCTGATGGGGGACTCGCCGATAAACTCATCTTT. As protein: CALGPADGGLADKLIF.

This clone was seen many times. TCRdb's entry gives the protein of a much larger clone, which mismatches this DNA's translation at residue 17, likely from a read error; the protein reported here is translated from the DNA. The J gene has no call, while the V gene is TRDV2; TRDD3, as called in the table, went unchecked against the DNA. Germline loops: CDR1 GEAIGNYY, CDR2 EKD. The CDR3 extends over 18 amino acids. The CDR3: CACDTVVPGGSITDKLTF. Written as DNA, the CDR3 is TGTGCCTGTGACACCGTTGTACCTGGGGGATCCATCACCGATAAACTCACCTTT.

This clone appeared a few times. The TCRdb record carries a much larger clone's protein, which differs from this DNA's translation at residue 16; a read error is the likely cause, and the protein listed here is the DNA translation. The chain employs TRDV1 and TRDJ1; 9 nucleotides agree with TRDD3. Germline V CDR1 and CDR2: TSWWSYY, QGS. Trimming at V came to 0 bases and at J to 1 base, leaving 27 bases not matched to a gene. CDR3 length equals 24 residues. The CDR3 spells CALGELTYPVATDWGTTGTDKLIF. In DNA, the CDR3 is TGTGCTCTTGGGGAACTAACCTACCCTGTGGCTACCGACTGGGGGACAACCGGCACCGATAAACTCATCTTT.

At least ten counts were recorded for this clone. A read error likely explains this, since a far larger clone differs by one base. Other DNA sequences in this specimen translate into the identical CDR3. The chain joins TRDV2 to TRDJ1, with a tentative D call TRDD3 (6 bases). This CDR3 has 17 amino acids. Germline loops: CDR1 GEAIGNYY, CDR2 EKD. CDR3 sequence (DNA): TGTGCCTGTGATAGATTGCTGCGGGGATCGGACACCGATAAGCTCATCTTT. Translation gives CACDRLLRGSDTDKLIF.

At least ten counts were recorded for this clone. TCRdb lists the protein of a much larger clone for this DNA, which differs at residue 4, so this is likely a read error; the protein given here is translated from the DNA itself. The chain has TRDV2 and TRDJ1; 8 positions agree with TRDD2. The J gene, left out of TCRdb, was set here by checking the DNA against germline. Germline values: CDR1 GEAIGNYY, CDR2 EKD. V was pared by 5 bases and J by 0 bases, with 19 bases of the junction left unmatched. This CDR3 spans 19 amino acids. CDR3 sequence: CACGPRFLHGVPYTDKLIF. Here the CDR3 DNA reads TGTGCCTGTGGCCCGCGCTTCCTACACGGGGTTCCGTACACCGATAAACTCATCTTT.

Only a few counts were recorded for this clone. A far bigger clonotype differs at one base, so this is likely a read error. Other DNA sequences within the sample encode an identical CDR3. The genes are TRDV2 and TRDJ3, with 8 bases lining up with TRDD3. TCRdb gives no J gene; it was assigned here by matching the DNA to germline. This CDR3 region has 19 residues. Per germline, CDR1 GEAIGNYY and CDR2 EKD. The J segment lost 0 bases and the V segment lost 4 bases, leaving 10 bases of the junction unmatched. CDR3 sequence reads: CACDTGGYLSSWDTRQMFF. CDR3 DNA: TGTGCCTGTGATACTGGGGGGTACCTAAGCTCCTGGGACACCCGACAGATGTTTTTC.

Concerning this clone itself: The TCRdb protein comes from a much larger clone and disagrees with this DNA's translation at residue 9, likely due to a read error; the protein given here is derived from the DNA. The V gene is TRDV2, the J gene TRDJ1; D is uncertain. Assignment of the J gene here rests on matching the DNA to germline, because TCRdb gives none. Trimming removed 3 bases from V and 2 bases from J, with 18 bases in between. This CDR3 spans 16 amino acids. CDR1 GEAIGNYY and CDR2 EKD come from the germline V gene. The CDR3 coding sequence is TGTGCCTGTGACGAAGTTTCGAGGGGTACGACCGATAAACTCATCTTT. This sequence encodes CACDEVSRGTTDKLIF.

This clone was seen only a few times. One base separates it from a far larger clone, so it is likely a read error. The identical CDR3 is also encoded by other nucleotide sequences in the sample. The CDR3 nucleotides are TGTGCCTGTGACCCCCTAATGGGGGATACGACCGATAAACTCATATTT. Translation gives CACDPLMGDTTDKLIF. The V gene call is TRDV2, and the J gene call is absent; TRDD3 is the table's D call and was not checked against the DNA. In germline, CDR1 is GEAIGNYY, CDR2 EKD. The CDR3 covers 16 residues.